Listed below are T cell receptor beta chains from one sample, sequenced in a study of graft-versus-host responses after intestinal transplantation. Their antigens are not known. Sequencing was performed with immunoSEQ multiplex PCR; in TCRdb, only in-frame clones are kept and a portion is missing. The data hold fewer than 120,000 clones, with around 93% observed a single time. The material was unstimulated CD8+ T cells sorted from spleen or lymph node cells, obtained before intestinal transplant. The receptors were sampled from a human donor who received an intestinal transplant. Both conserved end residues are part of each CDR3. The D gene is left open where the match is weak. For some rows the clone size is stated as once, few or many, or as a class when expanded; others skip it.

v_call: TRBV29-1; j_call: TRBJ1-1; clone_size: once; d_call: TRBD1; cdr3_nt: TGCAGCGTTTCGACAGGGGCGGTTGAAGCTTTCTTT; cdr3_aa: CSVSTGAVEAFF
v_call: TRBV11-2; j_call: TRBJ2-7; clone_size: NA; d_call: TRBD1; cdr3_nt: TGTGCCAGCAGCTCCAGACAGACACCGGGACAGACCTACGAGCAGTACTTC; cdr3_aa: CASSSRQTPGQTYEQYF
v_call: TRBV9; j_call: TRBJ1-1; clone_size: NA; d_call: NA; cdr3_nt: TGTGCCAGCAGCGTAGGGGGTGCGACTGAAGCTTTCTTT; cdr3_aa: CASSVGGATEAFF
v_call: TRBV2; j_call: TRBJ2-1; clone_size: NA; d_call: NA; cdr3_nt: TGTGCCAGCAGTGGTACAGGTTCCTACAATGAGCAGTTCTTC; cdr3_aa: CASSGTGSYNEQFF
v_call: TRBV19; j_call: TRBJ1-2; clone_size: NA; d_call: NA; cdr3_nt: TGTGCCAGTAGTATGGAGGGTGGCTACACCTTC; cdr3_aa: CASSMEGGYTF
v_call: TRBV9; j_call: TRBJ2-2; clone_size: NA; d_call: TRBD2; cdr3_nt: TGTGCCAGCAGCCCTCCGGGGGGGGGACTATACACCGGGGAGCTGTTTTTT; cdr3_aa: CASSPPGGGLYTGELFF
v_call: TRBV27; j_call: TRBJ2-1; clone_size: NA; d_call: TRBD2; cdr3_nt: TGTGCCAGCAGACCTAGACTAGCGGGTAACGACAATGAGCAGTTCTTC; cdr3_aa: CASRPRLAGNDNEQFF
v_call: TRBV11-3; j_call: TRBJ2-1; clone_size: once; d_call: NA; cdr3_nt: TGTGCCAGCAGCTTAGATCTGAGTGAGCAGTTCTTC; cdr3_aa: CASSLDLSEQFF
v_call: TRBV27; j_call: TRBJ1-2; clone_size: NA; d_call: NA; cdr3_nt: TGTGCCAGCAGTTCACAGGGAGGCTATGGCTACACCTTC; cdr3_aa: CASSSQGGYGYTF
v_call: TRBV11-2; j_call: TRBJ2-2; clone_size: NA; d_call: TRBD1; cdr3_nt: TGTGCCAGCAGCGCCCGGACAGGGAACACCGGGGAGCTGTTTTTT; cdr3_aa: CASSARTGNTGELFF
v_call: TRBV2; j_call: TRBJ1-4; clone_size: NA; d_call: NA; cdr3_nt: TGTGCCAGCAGTGTAGGAACTAATGAAAAACTGTTTTTT; cdr3_aa: CASSVGTNEKLFF
v_call: TRBV19; j_call: TRBJ1-5; clone_size: NA; d_call: NA; cdr3_nt: TGTGCCAGTAGTATGGGTGGGCAGCCCCAGCATTTT; cdr3_aa: CASSMGGQPQHF
v_call: TRBV13; j_call: TRBJ2-2; clone_size: NA; d_call: NA; cdr3_nt: TGTGCCAGCAGATCGCTGAACACCGGGGAGCTGTTTTTT; cdr3_aa: CASRSLNTGELFF
v_call: TRBV25-1; j_call: TRBJ1-1; clone_size: NA; d_call: NA; cdr3_nt: TGTGCCAGCAGTGACGGACGGTTAGAAGCTTTCTTT; cdr3_aa: CASSDGRLEAFF
v_call: TRBV9; j_call: TRBJ1-1; clone_size: NA; d_call: NA; cdr3_nt: TGTGCCAGTGGGGAGCAGCACATTAACACTGAAGCTTTCTTT; cdr3_aa: CASGEQHINTEAFF
v_call: TRBV7-9; j_call: TRBJ2-7; clone_size: NA; d_call: NA; cdr3_nt: TGTGCCAGCAGCCTTTCGGGATCCGGGACCTACGAGCAGTACTTC; cdr3_aa: CASSLSGSGTYEQYF
v_call: TRBV11-2; j_call: TRBJ2-5; clone_size: NA; d_call: TRBD2; cdr3_nt: TGTGCCAGCAGCTTAGATACGATAGGGACTAGCGGGAGGTCGGATGAGACCCAGTACTTC; cdr3_aa: CASSLDTIGTSGRSDETQYF
v_call: TRBV7-8; j_call: TRBJ1-2; clone_size: NA; d_call: TRBD1; cdr3_nt: TGTGCCACCAGGACAGGTTACTATGGCTACACCTTC; cdr3_aa: CATRTGYYGYTF
v_call: TRBV27; j_call: TRBJ1-1; clone_size: NA; d_call: NA; cdr3_nt: TGTGCCAACCCCGGCGGGGGGCACACTGAAGCTTTCTTT; cdr3_aa: CANPGGGHTEAFF